These 3 T cell receptor beta chains were sequenced from one sample in a study of OX40 agonist ivuxolimab in advanced cancers. Here immunoSEQ multiplex PCR was the method, and the copy in TCRdb shows in-frame clones only, minus some. The repertoire holds 66,000 or so clones, with less than 85% as singletons. The sample was CD4+ or CD8+ T cells sorted from blood, taken in a trial of the OX40 agonist ivuxolimab. The receptors derive from an adult with an advanced solid tumor such as melanoma, head and neck, liver or kidney cancer.

This sequence joins TRBV5-5 and TRBJ2-5; D gene ambiguous. Germline lookup yields CDR1 SGHKS and CDR2 YYEKEE (reference sequence). V lost 2 bases and J lost 7, with 12 bases in between. The CDR3 spans 13 residues. In nucleotides, the CDR3 is TGTGCCAGCAGCTTCGACCGGACGGGGACCCAGTACTTC. This codes for CASSFDRTGTQYF.

The CDR3 protein is CAWATGVGNIQYF. The DNA of the CDR3 is TGTGCCTGGGCTACAGGGGTAGGAAACATTCAGTACTTC. The chain links TRBV30 to TRBJ2-4; 7 positions match TRBD1. Trimming took 5 bases from V and 6 from J; bases not matched to a gene: 7. The CDR3 has 13 amino acids. Germline V lookup: CDR1 GTSNPN, CDR2 SVGIG (reference sequence).

This clone was observed a handful of times. The chain is built from TRBV5-1 and TRBJ1-1, with 7 bases aligning to TRBD1. V lost 0 bases and J lost 7; bases outside the gene matches: 6. Germline CDR1 reads SGHRS; CDR2 reads YFSETQ. The CDR3 has 14 residues. CDR3 sequence: CASSLAVRQGEAFF. CDR3 sequence (DNA): TGCGCCAGCAGCTTGGCGGTACGACAGGGTGAAGCTTTCTTT.